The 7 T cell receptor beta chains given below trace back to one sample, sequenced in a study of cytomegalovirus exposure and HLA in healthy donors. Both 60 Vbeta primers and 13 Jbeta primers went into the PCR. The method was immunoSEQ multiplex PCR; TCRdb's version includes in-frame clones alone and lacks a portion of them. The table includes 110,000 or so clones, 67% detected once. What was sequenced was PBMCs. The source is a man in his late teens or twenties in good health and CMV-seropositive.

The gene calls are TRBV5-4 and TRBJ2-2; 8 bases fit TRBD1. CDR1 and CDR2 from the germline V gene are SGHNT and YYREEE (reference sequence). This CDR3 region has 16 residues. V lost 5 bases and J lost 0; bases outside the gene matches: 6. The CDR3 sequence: CASRQGATPNTGELFF. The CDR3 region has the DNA TGTGCCAGCAGGCAGGGGGCGACCCCGAACACCGGGGAGCTGTTTTTT. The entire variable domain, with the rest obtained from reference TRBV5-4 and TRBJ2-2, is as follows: ETGVTQSPTHLIKTRGQQVTLRCSSQSGHNTVSWYQQALGQGPQFIFQYYREEENGRGNFPPRFSGLQFPNYSSELNVNALELDDSALYLCASRQGATPNTGELFFGEGSRLTVL.

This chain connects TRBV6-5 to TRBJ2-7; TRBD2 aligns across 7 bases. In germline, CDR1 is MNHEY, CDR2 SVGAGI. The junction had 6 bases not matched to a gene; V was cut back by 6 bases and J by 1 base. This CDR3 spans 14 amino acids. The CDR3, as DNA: TGTGCCAGCAGACCACTAGCGAGTTCCTACGAGCAGTACTTC. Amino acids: CASRPLASSYEQYF.

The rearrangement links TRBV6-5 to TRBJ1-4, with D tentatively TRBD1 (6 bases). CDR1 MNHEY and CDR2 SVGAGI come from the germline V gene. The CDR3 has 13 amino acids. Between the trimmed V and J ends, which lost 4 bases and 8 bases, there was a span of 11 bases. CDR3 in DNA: TGTGCCAGCAGTTTGGGGACATTAGAAAAACTGTTTTTT. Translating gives CASSLGTLEKLFF.

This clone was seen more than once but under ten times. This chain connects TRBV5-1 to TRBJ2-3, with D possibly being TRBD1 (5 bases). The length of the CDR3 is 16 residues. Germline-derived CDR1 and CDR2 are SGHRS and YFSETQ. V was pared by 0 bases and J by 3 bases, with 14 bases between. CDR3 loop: CASSLVWGPRTDTQYF. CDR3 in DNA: TGCGCCAGCAGCTTGGTATGGGGCCCGCGGACAGATACGCAGTATTTT.

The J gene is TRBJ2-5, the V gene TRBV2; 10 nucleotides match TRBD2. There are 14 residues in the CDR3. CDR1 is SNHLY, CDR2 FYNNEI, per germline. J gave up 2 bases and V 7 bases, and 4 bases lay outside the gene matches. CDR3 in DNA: TGTGCCAGCACGGCTAGCGGGGGACAAGAGACCCAGTACTTC. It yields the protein CASTASGGQETQYF. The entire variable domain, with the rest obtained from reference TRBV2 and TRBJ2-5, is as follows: EPEVTQTPSHQVTQMGQEVILRCVPISNHLYFYWYRQILGQKVEFLVSFYNNEISEKSEIFDDQFSVERPDGSNFTLKIRSTKLEDSAMYFCASTASGGQETQYFGPGTRLLVL.

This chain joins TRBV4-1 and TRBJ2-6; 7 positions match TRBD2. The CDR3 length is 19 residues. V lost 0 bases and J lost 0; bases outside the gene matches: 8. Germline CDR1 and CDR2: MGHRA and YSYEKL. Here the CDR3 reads CASSQDITGGLSGANVLTF. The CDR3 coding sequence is TGCGCCAGCAGCCAAGATATTACGGGGGGTCTCTCTGGGGCCAACGTCCTGACTTTC.

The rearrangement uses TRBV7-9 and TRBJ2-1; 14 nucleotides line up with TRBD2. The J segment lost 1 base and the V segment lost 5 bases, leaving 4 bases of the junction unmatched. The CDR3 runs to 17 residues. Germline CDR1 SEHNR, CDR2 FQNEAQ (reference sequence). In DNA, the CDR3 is TGTGCCAGCAGCCAGGGACTAGCGGGGGAGTCCTACAATGAGCAGTTCTTC. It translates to CASSQGLAGESYNEQFF.